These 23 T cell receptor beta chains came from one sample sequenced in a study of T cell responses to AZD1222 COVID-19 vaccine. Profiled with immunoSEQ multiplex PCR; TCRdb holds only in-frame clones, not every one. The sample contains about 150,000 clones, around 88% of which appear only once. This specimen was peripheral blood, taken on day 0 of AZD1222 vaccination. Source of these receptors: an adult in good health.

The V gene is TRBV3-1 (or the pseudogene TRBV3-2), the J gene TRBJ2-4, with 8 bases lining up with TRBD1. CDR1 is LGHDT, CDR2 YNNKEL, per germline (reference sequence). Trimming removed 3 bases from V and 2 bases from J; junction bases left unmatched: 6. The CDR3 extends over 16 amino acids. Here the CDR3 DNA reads TGTGCCAGCAGCCAGCAGGGGGCGGCGACCAAAAACATTCAGTACTTC. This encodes CASSQQGAATKNIQYF.

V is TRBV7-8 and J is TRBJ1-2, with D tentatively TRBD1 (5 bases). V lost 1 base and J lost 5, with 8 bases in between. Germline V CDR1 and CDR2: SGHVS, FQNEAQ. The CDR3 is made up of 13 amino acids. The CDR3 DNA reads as TGTGCCAGCAGCTTAGACGGGGGGTATGGCTACACCTTC. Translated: CASSLDGGYGYTF.

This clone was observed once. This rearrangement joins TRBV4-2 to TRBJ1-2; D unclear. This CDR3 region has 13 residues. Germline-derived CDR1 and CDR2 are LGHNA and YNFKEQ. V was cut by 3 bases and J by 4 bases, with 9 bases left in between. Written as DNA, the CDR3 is TGTGCCAGCAGCCAGAACGGAGTCTATGGCTACACCTTC. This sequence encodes CASSQNGVYGYTF.

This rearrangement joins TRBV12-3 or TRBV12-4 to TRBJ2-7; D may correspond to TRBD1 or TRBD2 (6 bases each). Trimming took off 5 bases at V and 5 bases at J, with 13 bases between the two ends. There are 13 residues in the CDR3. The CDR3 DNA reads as TGTGCCAGCAGTCCGAACGGGGGCCACGAGCAGTACTTC. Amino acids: CASSPNGGHEQYF.

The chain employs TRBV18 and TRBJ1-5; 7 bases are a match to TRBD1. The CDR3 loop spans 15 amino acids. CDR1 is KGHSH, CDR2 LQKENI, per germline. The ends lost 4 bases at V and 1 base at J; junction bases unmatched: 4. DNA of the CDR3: TGTGCCAGCTCACTAGGGACAGCGAGCAATCAGCCCCAGCATTTT. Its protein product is CASSLGTASNQPQHF.

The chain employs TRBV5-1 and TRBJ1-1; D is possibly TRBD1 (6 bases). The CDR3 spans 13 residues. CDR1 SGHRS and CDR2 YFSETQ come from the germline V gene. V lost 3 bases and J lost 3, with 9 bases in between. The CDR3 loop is CASSSGTYTEAFF. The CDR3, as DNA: TGCGCCAGCAGCTCCGGGACATACACTGAAGCTTTCTTT.

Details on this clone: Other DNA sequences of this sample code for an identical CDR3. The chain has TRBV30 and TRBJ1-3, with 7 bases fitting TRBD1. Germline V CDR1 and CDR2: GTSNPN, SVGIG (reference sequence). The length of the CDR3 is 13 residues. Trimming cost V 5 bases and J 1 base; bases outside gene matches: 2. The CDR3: CAWDRVSGNTIYF. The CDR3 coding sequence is TGTGCCTGGGACAGGGTATCTGGAAACACCATATATTTT.

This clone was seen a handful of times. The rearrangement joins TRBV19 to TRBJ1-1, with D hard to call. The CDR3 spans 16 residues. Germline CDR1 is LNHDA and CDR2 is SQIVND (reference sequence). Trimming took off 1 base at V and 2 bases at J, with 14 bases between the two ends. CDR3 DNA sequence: TGTGCCAGTAGTATAGTAATCAACAGACCAAACACTGAAGCTTTCTTT. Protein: CASSIVINRPNTEAFF.

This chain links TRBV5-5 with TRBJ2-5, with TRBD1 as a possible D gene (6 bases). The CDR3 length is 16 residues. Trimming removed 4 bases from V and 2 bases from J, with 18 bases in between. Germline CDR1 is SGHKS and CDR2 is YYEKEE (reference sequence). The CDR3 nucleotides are TGTGCCAGCAGCGCTAGACCGGGACACTTACAAGAGACCCAGTACTTC. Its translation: CASSARPGHLQETQYF.

The CDR3 region is CASRTQVPPDAFF. Written as DNA, the CDR3 is TGTGCCAGTAGGACACAGGTCCCGCCCGACGCTTTCTTT. The chain has TRBV19 and TRBJ1-1; tentatively, D is TRBD1 (5 bases). The CDR3 loop spans 13 amino acids. V lost 6 bases and J lost 11, with 19 bases in between. In germline, CDR1 is LNHDA, CDR2 SQIVND (reference sequence).

The CDR3 protein is CASSHWTPGIPQFF. The CDR3 nucleotides read TGTGCCAGCAGCCACTGGACCCCAGGGATACCGCAGTTCTTC. V and J are TRBV3-1 (or the pseudogene TRBV3-2) and TRBJ2-1; tentative D call: TRBD1 (5 bases). The CDR3 length is 14 residues. Germline V gives CDR1 LGHDT, CDR2 YNNKEL (reference sequence). V was cut by 3 bases and J by 12 bases, with 18 bases left in between.

The CDR3 here is CASSYGLRIGEKLFF. The CDR3 nucleotides are TGTGCCAGCAGTTATGGGCTTAGGATTGGGGAAAAACTGTTTTTT. This chain connects TRBV6-5 to TRBJ1-4, with D uncertain. This CDR3 contains 15 residues. Trimming pared 3 bases from V and 8 bases from J, leaving 16 bases between. CDR1 is MNHEY, CDR2 SVGAGI, per germline.

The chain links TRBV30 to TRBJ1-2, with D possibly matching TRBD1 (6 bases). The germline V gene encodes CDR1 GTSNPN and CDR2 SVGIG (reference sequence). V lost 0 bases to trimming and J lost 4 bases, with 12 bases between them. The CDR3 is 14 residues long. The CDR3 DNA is TGTGCCTGGAGTGTCCAGGGGCGCCTCTATGGCTACACCTTC. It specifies CAWSVQGRLYGYTF.

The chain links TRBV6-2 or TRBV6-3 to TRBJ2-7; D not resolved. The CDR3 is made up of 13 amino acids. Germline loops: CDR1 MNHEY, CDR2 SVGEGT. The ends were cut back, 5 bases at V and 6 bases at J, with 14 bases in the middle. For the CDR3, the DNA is TGTGCCAGCAGTAAGGACCTCGTTCGCGAGCAGTACTTC. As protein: CASSKDLVREQYF.

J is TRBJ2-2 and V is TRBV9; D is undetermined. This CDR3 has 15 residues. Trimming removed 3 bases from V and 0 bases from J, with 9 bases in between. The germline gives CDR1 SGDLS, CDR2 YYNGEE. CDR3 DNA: TGTGCCAGCAGCGCCCTCAGCGCGAACACCGGGGAGCTGTTTTTT. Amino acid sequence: CASSALSANTGELFF.

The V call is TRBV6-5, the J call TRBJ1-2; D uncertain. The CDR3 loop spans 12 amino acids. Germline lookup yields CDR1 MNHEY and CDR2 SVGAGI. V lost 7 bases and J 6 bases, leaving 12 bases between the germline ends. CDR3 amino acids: CASNRPTDGYTF. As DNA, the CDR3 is TGTGCCAGCAACAGACCGACGGATGGCTACACCTTC.

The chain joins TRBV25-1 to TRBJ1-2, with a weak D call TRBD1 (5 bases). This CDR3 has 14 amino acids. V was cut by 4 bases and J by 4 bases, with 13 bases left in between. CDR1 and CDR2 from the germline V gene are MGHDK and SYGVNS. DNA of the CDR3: TGTGCCAGCAGTGCCAACAGGCCCCCCTATGGCTACACCTTC. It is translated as CASSANRPPYGYTF.

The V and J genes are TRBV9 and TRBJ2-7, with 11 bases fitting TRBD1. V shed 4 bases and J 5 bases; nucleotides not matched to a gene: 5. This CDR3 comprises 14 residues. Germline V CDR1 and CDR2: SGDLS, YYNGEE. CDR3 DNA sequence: TGTGCCAGCAGCCCTTGGGACAGGGGGGACGAGCAGTACTTC. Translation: CASSPWDRGDEQYF.

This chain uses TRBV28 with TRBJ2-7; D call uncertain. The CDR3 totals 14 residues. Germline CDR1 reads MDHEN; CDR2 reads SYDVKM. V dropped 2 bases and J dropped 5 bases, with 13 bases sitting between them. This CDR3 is CASSLPLRTHEQYF. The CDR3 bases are TGTGCCAGCAGTTTACCACTTCGAACCCACGAGCAGTACTTC.

The CDR3 region has the DNA TGTGCCAGCAGCTTAGGCCGTGGGGCGGTAAATGAGCAGTTCTTC. Protein product: CASSLGRGAVNEQFF. The genes are TRBV11-1 and TRBJ2-1, with a weak D call TRBD1 (5 bases). Germline-derived CDR1 and CDR2 are SGHAT and FQDESV (reference sequence). V dropped 1 base and J dropped 7 bases, with 14 bases sitting between them. This CDR3 spans 15 amino acids.

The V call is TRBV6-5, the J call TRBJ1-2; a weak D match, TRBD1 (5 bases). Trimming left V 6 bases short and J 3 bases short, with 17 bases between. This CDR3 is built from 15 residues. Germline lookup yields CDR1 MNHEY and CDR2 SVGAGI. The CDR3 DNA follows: TGTGCCAGCAGGGCTTCACTCGGGGCAGACTATGGCTACACCTTC. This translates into CASRASLGADYGYTF.

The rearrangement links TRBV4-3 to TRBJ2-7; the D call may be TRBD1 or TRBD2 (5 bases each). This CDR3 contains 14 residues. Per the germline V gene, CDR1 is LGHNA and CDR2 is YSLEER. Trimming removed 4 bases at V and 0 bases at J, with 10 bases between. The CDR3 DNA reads TGCGCCAGCAGCCGTGGGACCAGCTCCTACGAGCAGTACTTC. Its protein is CASSRGTSSYEQYF.

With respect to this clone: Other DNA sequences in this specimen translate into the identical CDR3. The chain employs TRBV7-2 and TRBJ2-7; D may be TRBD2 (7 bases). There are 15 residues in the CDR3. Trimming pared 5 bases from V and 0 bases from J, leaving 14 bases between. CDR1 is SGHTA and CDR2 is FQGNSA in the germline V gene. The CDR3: CASSDSGGISYEQYF. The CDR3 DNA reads TGTGCCAGCAGCGACTCGGGGGGCATCTCCTACGAGCAGTACTTC.